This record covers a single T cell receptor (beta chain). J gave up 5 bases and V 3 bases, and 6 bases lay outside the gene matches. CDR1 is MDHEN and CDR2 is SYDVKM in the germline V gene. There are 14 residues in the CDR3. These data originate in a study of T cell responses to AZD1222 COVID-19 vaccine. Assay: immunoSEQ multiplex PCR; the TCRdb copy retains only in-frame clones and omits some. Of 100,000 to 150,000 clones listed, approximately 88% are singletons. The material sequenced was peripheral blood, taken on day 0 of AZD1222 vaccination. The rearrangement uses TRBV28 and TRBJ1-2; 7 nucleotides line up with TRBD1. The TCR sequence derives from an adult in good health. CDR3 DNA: TGTGCCAGCAGTTTGGGACAGCCTTTTTATGGCTACACCTTC. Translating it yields CASSLGQPFYGYTF.